These T cell receptor beta chains were read from a single sample in a study of cytomegalovirus exposure and HLA in healthy donors. Sequencing used immunoSEQ multiplex PCR; TCRdb keeps in-frame clones, though not all of them. Reported are 130,000 to 150,000 clones; the ten largest clones contain 2% to 3%. Material: PBMCs. Receptors were obtained from a man aged 40-49 years in good health and CMV-seronegative. The CDR3 runs from the conserved cysteine through the conserved F or W. Fields, in order: D gene, J gene, V gene, CDR3 DNA, CDR3 protein. The D gene is left open where the match is weak.

.,TRBJ2-3,TRBV6-5,TGTGCCAGCAGTTACGCTAGCTTCGGGATCACAGATACGCAGTATTTT,CASSYASFGITDTQYF
.,TRBJ2-7,TRBV6-6,TGTGCCAGCACCACAGCCCAGGGGGGCGAGCAGTACTTC,CASTTAQGGEQYF
TRBD1,TRBJ1-5,TRBV5-6,TGTGCCAGCAGCTTGGGGGGACAGGGTGGCAATCAGCCCCAGCATTTT,CASSLGGQGGNQPQHF
.,TRBJ1-5,TRBV28,TGTGCCAGCAGTCCCCTGGGGCCTCGAACGAATTCCCAGCATTTT,CASSPLGPRTNSQHF
TRBD1,TRBJ2-1,TRBV19,TGTGCCAGTAGTATCGGGACAGGGAACAATGAGCAGTTCTTC,CASSIGTGNNEQFF
.,TRBJ2-2,TRBV18,TGTGCCAGCTCACCTTGGACAGACCTGAACACCGGGGAGCTGTTTTTT,CASSPWTDLNTGELFF
.,TRBJ2-2,TRBV5-1,TGCGCCAGCAGCAGAGGGACGGCCGGGGGCACCGGGGAGCTGTTTTTT,CASSRGTAGGTGELFF
TRBD2,TRBJ2-3,TRBV5-5,TGTGCCAGCAGCTTGGGACTAGCGGGGAATACAGATACGCAGTATTTT,CASSLGLAGNTDTQYF
.,TRBJ1-5,TRBV12-5,TGTGCTAGTGGTTTGCCGCCGGATCAGCCCCAGCATTTT,CASGLPPDQPQHF
.,TRBJ1-1,TRBV5-1,TGCGCCAGCAGCTTTGGGCGGGGGACTGAAGCTTTCTTT,CASSFGRGTEAFF
.,TRBJ2-2,TRBV6-4,TGTGCCAGCAGTACTGACAGGTTTTCCGGGGAGCTGTTTTTT,CASSTDRFSGELFF
TRBD1,TRBJ2-1,TRBV5-6,TGTGCCAGCAGTTCCCGGACAGGGTTATTATACAATGAGCAGTTCTTC,CASSSRTGLLYNEQFF
TRBD1,TRBJ2-3,TRBV5-1,TGCGCCAGCAGCTTGGCCGGGACAGGGGACACAGATACGCAGTATTTT,CASSLAGTGDTDTQYF
.,TRBJ1-6,TRBV2,TGTGCCAGCAGTGTTAGATCACCCCTCCACTTT,CASSVRSPLHF
TRBD1,TRBJ1-5,TRBV28,TGTGCCAGCAGTCTGACAGGGAGTGGCAATCAGCCCCAGCATTTT,CASSLTGSGNQPQHF
TRBD2,TRBJ2-3,TRBV5-6,TGTGCCAGCAGCTCAGGGTTAGCGGGGTGGGCAGATACGCAGTATTTT,CASSSGLAGWADTQYF
TRBD2,TRBJ2-5,TRBV7-2,TGTGCCAGCAGCGAGGGAGGGCTTCGAGGCGAGACCCAGTACTTC,CASSEGGLRGETQYF
TRBD1,TRBJ2-7,TRBV4-2,TGTGCCAGCAGCCTGAACACAGGGGAAGCGTGGGAGCAGTACTTC,CASSLNTGEAWEQYF
TRBD1,TRBJ1-2,TRBV7-2,TGTGCCAGCAGCTTAACCGGACAGGGTTATGGCTACACCTTC,CASSLTGQGYGYTF
TRBD1,TRBJ1-1,TRBV19,TGTGCCGCCGGACAGGAAAGCCCCCCGGGGTTTGTATTT,CAAGQESPPGFVF
.,TRBJ1-5,TRBV10-3,TGTGCCATCAGAGCAGGAACAGGGATCAATCAGCCCCAGCATTTT,CAIRAGTGINQPQHF
TRBD1,TRBJ2-5,TRBV10-3,TGTGCCATCAGTGAGTCGACAGGGGGCCAAGAGACCCAGTACTTC,CAISESTGGQETQYF
TRBD1,TRBJ1-2,TRBV7-9,TGTGCCAGCAGCCCTACAGTGACAGGGATCGGCTACACCTTC,CASSPTVTGIGYTF
TRBD1,TRBJ2-5,TRBV7-2,TGTGCCAGCAGCTTGAACAGGGGGCACGAGACCCAGTACTTC,CASSLNRGHETQYF
.,TRBJ1-5,TRBV2,TGTGCCAGCAGGGTAAGCAGGCTTGGAAATCAGCCCCAGCATTTT,CASRVSRLGNQPQHF
TRBD1,TRBJ1-1,TRBV7-8,TGTGCCAGCAGCTTTGAACGGGACAGGCCTTTTCTCTACGCTTTCTTT,CASSFERDRPFLYAFF
.,TRBJ1-1,TRBV27,TGTGCCAGCAGTTTAGGACAGGAAGCTTTCTTT,CASSLGQEAFF
.,TRBJ1-4,TRBV2,TGTGCCAGCAGAATGCGGGGGGCCAGGGAAAAACTGTTTTTT,CASRMRGAREKLFF
TRBD1,TRBJ2-4,TRBV13,TGTGCCAGCAGAATAGGGGGCCAAAACATTCAGTACTTC,CASRIGGQNIQYF
.,TRBJ1-1,TRBV5-1,TGCGCCAGCAGCTTGGACGGACAGATGAACACTGAAGCTTTCTTT,CASSLDGQMNTEAFF
.,TRBJ1-5,TRBV19,TGTGCCAGTAGTATAAACCCCTTTTCGACCAGGGCCCAGCATTTT,CASSINPFSTRAQHF
.,TRBJ1-1,TRBV19,TGTGCCAGTAGTATGGGCGGGTTGAACACTGAAGCTTTCTTT,CASSMGGLNTEAFF
TRBD1,TRBJ1-1,TRBV7-8,TGTGCCAGCAGCAGAGTACAGGGGAGAGCTTTCTTT,CASSRVQGRAFF
.,TRBJ1-2,TRBV19,TGTGCCAGTAGTAATTCTTGGCAGACTTATGGCTACACCTTC,CASSNSWQTYGYTF
TRBD1,TRBJ1-2,TRBV2,TGTGCCAGCAAGGAGGACAGGGGTGTTCTTGGCTACACCTTC,CASKEDRGVLGYTF
TRBD2,TRBJ2-1,TRBV7-9,TGTGCCAGCCAACCCCAGCGGGGATCCAGCCAGTTCTTC,CASQPQRGSSQFF
.,TRBJ2-7,TRBV6-1,TGTGCCAGCAGCAATGACAGGACCGCGGACGAGCAGTACTTC,CASSNDRTADEQYF
.,TRBJ1-2,TRBV28,TGTGCCAGCAGCGCTCAGGAGGGCTATGGCTACACCTTC,CASSAQEGYGYTF
TRBD1,TRBJ2-1,TRBV2,TGTGCCAGCAGTAGGACAGGTATATACAATGAGCAGTTCTTC,CASSRTGIYNEQFF
.,TRBJ1-4,TRBV6-5,TGTGCCAGCAGTTACTCAGGGGGTCTTAATGAAAAACTGTTTTTT,CASSYSGGLNEKLFF
TRBD2,TRBJ2-3,TRBV18,TGTGCCAGCTCGGGGACTAGCGGGGTCGCAGATACGCAGTATTTT,CASSGTSGVADTQYF
TRBD1,TRBJ2-3,TRBV11-1,TGTGCCAGCAGCTTAGACAGGGGAGATACGCAGTATTTT,CASSLDRGDTQYF